The 31 T cell receptor beta chains below all came from one sample that was sequenced in a study of identical twins (TCRdb year 2016). Libraries were built with 5' RACE. Sequencer: Illumina HiSeq 2000. TCRdb trimmed the raw reads at Q25, called clones with MiXCR and kept productive beta chains. Each CDR3 protein gets just one entry, which takes the most common genes and DNA from the rows behind it. For this sample the table gives 240,000 or so distinct CDR3 sequences, of which roughly 12% were detected only once. Clones ranked in the top ten supply roughly 4% of the sample. These data were also filed under a second study, of yellow fever vaccine responses in identical twins.

The sequenced sample consisted of memory (CD45RO+) T cells sorted from blood. The cell subset or site label corresponds to: CD45RO+ enriched T cells. The receptors stem from a woman younger than 30 in good health.

This clonotype was seen only once. The chain employs TRBV29-1 and TRBJ1-2; unclear D gene. Germline V gene sequence: CDR1 SQVTM, CDR2 ANQGSEA. The V end was cut by 3 bases, the J end by 0 bases, with 5 bases between. There are 12 residues in the CDR3. CDR3: CSVEATNYGYTF. DNA for the CDR3: TGCAGCGTTGAGGCAACTAACTATGGCTACACCTTC.

This clonotype came up a few times. This chain joins TRBV6-5 and TRBJ2-7; D ambiguous. V lost 8 bases, J lost 3 bases, and 8 bases lay in between. Germline values: CDR1 MNHEY, CDR2 SVGAGI. CDR3 length equals 11 residues. Here the CDR3 reads CASAHSYEQYF. The CDR3 DNA is TGTGCCAGCGCCCACAGCTACGAGCAGTACTTC.

This chain joins TRBV29-1 and TRBJ1-1; possible D gene TRBD1, 6 bases. Germline CDR1 reads SQVTM; CDR2 reads ANQGSEA. Trimming stripped 5 bases from V and 5 bases from J, with 9 bases between. CDR3 length: 11 amino acids. The CDR3: CSVQGGTEAFF. CDR3 coding DNA: TGCAGCGTTCAAGGGGGTACTGAAGCTTTCTTT.

The chain has TRBV7-6 and TRBJ1-3; a possible D gene is TRBD1 (5 bases). Trimming pared 2 bases from V and 2 bases from J, leaving 13 bases between. Germline V CDR1 and CDR2: SGHVS, FNYEAQ. This CDR3 is built from 16 residues. CDR3: CASSLLVGAPGNTIYF. The CDR3 nucleotides are TGTGCCAGCAGCTTATTGGTCGGGGCTCCTGGAAACACCATATATTTT.

The sample holds a few counts of this clonotype. CDR3 coding DNA: TGTGCCAGCAGCTTATCAGGGTTTGCCGGGGAGCTGTTTTTT. Encoded protein: CASSLSGFAGELFF. The rearrangement uses TRBV7-2 and TRBJ2-2; D perhaps matches TRBD1 (5 bases). The V gene's germline CDR1 is SGHTA and CDR2 FQGNSA. Trimming left V 2 bases short and J 6 bases short, with 10 bases between. The CDR3 runs to 14 residues.

The chain carries TRBV7-6 and TRBJ1-1; weak D call: TRBD1 (6 bases). The germline gives CDR1 SGHVS, CDR2 FNYEAQ. Trimming cost V 1 base and J 2 bases, with 17 bases left between them. The CDR3 runs 17 residues. The CDR3 is CASSLGGFGGRNTEAFF. The CDR3 DNA is TGTGCCAGCAGCTTAGGTGGTTTCGGGGGGCGAAACACTGAAGCTTTCTTT.

The sample holds many counts of this clonotype. The V gene is TRBV24-1, the J gene TRBJ1-5; D ambiguous. With 9 bases removed from V and 7 bases from J, the gap between germline ends came to 9 bases. Per the germline V gene, CDR1 is KGHDR and CDR2 is SFDVKD. The length of the CDR3 is 11 residues. CDR3 residues: CATRRRQPQHF. The CDR3 coding sequence is TGTGCCACCCGTCGAAGGCAGCCCCAGCATTTT.

The rearrangement uses TRBV6-5 and TRBJ1-2; 7 nucleotides align to TRBD1. This CDR3 is 13 amino acids long. Germline CDR1 MNHEY, CDR2 SVGAGI. With V trimmed by 2 bases and J by 6 bases, 3 bases remained unmatched. The CDR3 bases are TGTGCCAGCAGTTACACCGGGACAGATGGCTACACCTTC. This encodes CASSYTGTDGYTF.

This clonotype showed up just a few times. The CDR3 DNA follows: TGCGCCAGCAGCCCGGAGCGGGGGGCCGGGTACAATGAGCAGTTCTTC. Residues: CASSPERGAGYNEQFF. This rearrangement joins TRBV5-1 to TRBJ2-1, with 9 bases lining up with TRBD2. Germline lookup yields CDR1 SGHRS and CDR2 YFSETQ. V gave up 4 bases and J gave up 4 bases; unmatched junction bases: 9. This CDR3 spans 16 amino acids. Using reference TRBV5-1 and TRBJ2-1 for the parts outside the CDR3, the full variable domain is KAGVTQTPRYLIKTRGQQVTLSCSPISGHRSVSWYQQTPGQGLQFLFEYFSETQRNKGNFPGRFSGRQFSNSRSEMNVSTLELGDSALYLCASSPERGAGYNEQFFGPGTRLTVL.

This clonotype was found many times. The chain is built from TRBV11-3 and TRBJ2-2, with 11 bases identical to TRBD2. The CDR3 spans 16 residues. Trimming at V came to 3 bases and at J to 4 bases, leaving 4 bases not matched to a gene. Germline assignment: CDR1 SGHNT and CDR2 YENEEA. The CDR3 bases are TGTGCCAGCAGCTTCACTAGCGGGAGTTTCACCGGGGAGCTGTTTTTT. It yields the protein CASSFTSGSFTGELFF.

The J gene is TRBJ2-7, the V gene TRBV7-6; perhaps TRBD2 as D (7 bases). The CDR3 is 14 residues long. The V gene's germline CDR1 is SGHVS and CDR2 FNYEAQ. Trimming took off 9 bases at V and 2 bases at J, with 17 bases between the two ends. CDR3 residues: CASSEGGGTYEQYF. The CDR3 DNA reads TGTGCCAGTAGCGAGGGGGGAGGGACCTACGAGCAGTACTTC.

This clonotype was detected a few times. The chain couples TRBV9 to TRBJ2-5; no firm D call. The ends were cut back, 0 bases at V and 5 bases at J, with 11 bases in the middle. Per germline, CDR1 SGDLS and CDR2 YYNGEE. The CDR3 extends over 14 amino acids. The CDR3, as DNA: TGTGCCAGCAGCGTAGGGCTGGGTAGGGAGACCCAGTACTTC. It yields the protein CASSVGLGRETQYF.

This clonotype was counted a few times. The rearrangement uses TRBV3-1 and TRBJ2-7; D is perhaps TRBD1 or TRBD2 (5 bases each). The V gene lost 2 bases and the J gene lost 2 bases, with 16 bases spanning the gap. The CDR3 has 16 residues. Germline CDR1 reads LGHDT; CDR2 reads YNNKEL (reference sequence). The CDR3 here is CASSQLRGVGAYEQYF. The CDR3 DNA sequence: TGTGCCAGCAGCCAACTCCGGGGAGTGGGGGCCTACGAGCAGTACTTC.

This clonotype was seen a handful of times. The chain recombines TRBV20-1 with TRBJ2-5, with 14 positions matching TRBD2. The CDR3 covers 16 residues. Trimming cost V 5 bases and J 4 bases; bases outside gene matches: 9. CDR1 is DFQATT, CDR2 SNEGSKA, per germline (reference sequence). CDR3 protein: CSAGRGTSGSRETQYF. Written as DNA, the CDR3 is TGCAGTGCTGGGAGGGGGACTAGCGGGAGCCGAGAGACCCAGTACTTC.

This clonotype turned up a few times. V and J are TRBV5-5 and TRBJ1-5; TRBD1 might be the D (5 bases). This CDR3 comprises 14 residues. CDR1 and CDR2 (germline): SGHKS, YYEKEE (reference sequence). Trimming took off 2 bases at V and 6 bases at J, with 12 bases between the two ends. DNA for the CDR3: TGTGCCAGCAGCTTCACCGGGGACGGTCAGCCCCAGCATTTT. This sequence encodes CASSFTGDGQPQHF.

The V call is TRBV11-2, the J call TRBJ2-7, with no clear D. Germline CDR1 and CDR2: SGHAT and FQNNGV. The CDR3 sequence is 14 residues long. V gave up 2 bases and J gave up 1 base, with 9 bases separating them. CDR3 DNA: TGTGCCAGCAGCTTAAACCCTGTATCCTACGAGCAGTACTTC. As protein: CASSLNPVSYEQYF.

J is TRBJ2-7 and V is TRBV7-2; tentatively, D is TRBD1 (5 bases). Germline assignment: CDR1 SGHTA and CDR2 FQGNSA. Trimming pared 5 bases from V and 6 bases from J, leaving 17 bases between. The CDR3 spans 14 residues. The CDR3 bases are TGTGCCAGCAGCGAAGATTCAGGGTTAATCGAGCAGTACTTC. This codes for CASSEDSGLIEQYF.

The chain is built from TRBV28 and TRBJ1-4; D gene ambiguous. From germline, CDR1 is MDHEN and CDR2 SYDVKM. Trimming took 6 bases from V and 8 from J, leaving 10 bases between them. The CDR3 loop spans 12 amino acids. The CDR3, as DNA: TGTGCCAGCAGACCCCCCCGAGAAAAACTGTTTTTT. Residues: CASRPPREKLFF.

A few counts support this clonotype. The chain couples TRBV28 to TRBJ2-5, with D possibly called TRBD1 or TRBD2 (5 bases each). This CDR3 has 16 amino acids. Germline lookup yields CDR1 MDHEN and CDR2 SYDVKM. V lost 2 bases to trimming and J lost 1 base, with 14 bases between them. The CDR3 DNA reads TGTGCCAGCAGTTTAGGACTGACAGTTACCCAAGAGACCCAGTACTTC. This gives the protein CASSLGLTVTQETQYF.

The sample holds a few counts of this clonotype. This chain uses TRBV2 with TRBJ2-7; TRBD1 agrees at 11 bases. Germline V gene sequence: CDR1 SNHLY, CDR2 FYNNEI. The CDR3 extends over 13 amino acids. The V segment lost 5 bases and the J segment 6 bases; nucleotides outside the gene matches: 3. The CDR3 here is CASSKDRGREQYF. CDR3 nucleotide sequence: TGTGCCAGCAGTAAGGACAGGGGGCGCGAGCAGTACTTC.

The sample holds one count of this clonotype. CDR3: CATTRGVLSTDTQYF. In DNA, the CDR3 is TGTGCCACAACCCGGGGGGTTCTTAGCACAGATACGCAGTATTTT. The chain carries TRBV6-1 and TRBJ2-3; TRBD2 matches 7 bases. The CDR3 is 15 residues long. V gave up 10 bases and J gave up 0 bases; unmatched junction bases: 10. Germline assignment: CDR1 MNHNS and CDR2 SASEGT.

The V gene is TRBV27, the J gene TRBJ1-2; D is unresolved. V lost 4 bases and J lost 5, with 14 bases in between. CDR3 length: 14 amino acids. The germline gives CDR1 MNHEY, CDR2 SMNVEV (reference sequence). The chain's CDR3 is CASSSLTDVYGYTF. DNA for the CDR3: TGTGCCAGCAGTTCACTCACAGACGTTTATGGCTACACCTTC.

This clonotype was counted at least ten times. CDR3 nucleotide sequence: TGCGCCAGCAGCACCGGGACAAATGCGGGTCGAGACACCGGGGAGCTGTTTTTT. Its translation is CASSTGTNAGRDTGELFF. V gene TRBV5-1 combines with J gene TRBJ2-2, with D possibly being TRBD1 (6 bases). Germline V gives CDR1 SGHRS, CDR2 YFSETQ. V gave up 4 bases and J gave up 3 bases, with 22 bases separating them. The CDR3 is 18 residues long.

The chain employs TRBV28 and TRBJ2-6; D tentatively reads TRBD1 or TRBD2 (5 bases each). Trimming took off 6 bases at V and 2 bases at J, with 11 bases between the two ends. This CDR3 is built from 15 residues. Germline CDR1 is MDHEN and CDR2 is SYDVKM. The CDR3 here is CASSIRGAGANVLTF. Here the CDR3 DNA reads TGTGCCAGCAGCATTCGGGGCGCTGGGGCCAACGTCCTGACTTTC.

This clonotype showed up many times. The gene calls are TRBV5-1 and TRBJ2-5; D is possibly TRBD1 (5 bases). CDR3 length: 13 residues. V lost 3 bases and J lost 4, with 10 bases in between. CDR1 is SGHRS and CDR2 is YFSETQ in the germline V gene. The CDR3 here is CASSYDSPETQYF. The CDR3, as DNA: TGCGCCAGCAGCTATGACAGCCCAGAGACCCAGTACTTC.

The chain combines TRBV7-2 with TRBJ2-1; no definite D call. V was clipped by 1 base and J by 10 bases, with 11 bases between them. The CDR3 sequence is 13 residues long. Germline-derived CDR1 and CDR2 are SGHTA and FQGNSA. CDR3 nucleotides: TGTGCCAGCAGCTTAGGACGGAGTGCGGAGCAGTTCTTC. This gives the protein CASSLGRSAEQFF. Looking up the rest from reference TRBV7-2 and TRBJ2-1 gives the full variable domain: GAGVSQSPSNKVTEKGKDVELRCDPISGHTALYWYRQSLGQGLEFLIYFQGNSAPDKSGLPSDRFSAERTGGSVSTLTIQRTQQEDSAVYLCASSLGRSAEQFFGPGTRLTVL.

This clonotype was counted ten times or more. The chain has TRBV28 and TRBJ2-6; 9 bases align to TRBD1. Per germline, CDR1 MDHEN and CDR2 SYDVKM. This CDR3 has 18 residues. V lost 8 bases and J lost 0; bases outside the gene matches: 11. CDR3 region: CASALLGQGRSGANVLTF. CDR3 bases: TGTGCCAGCGCTCTGCTGGGACAGGGTCGCTCTGGGGCCAACGTCCTGACTTTC.

The V and J genes are TRBV7-9 and TRBJ2-7, with D hard to call. CDR3 size: 12 residues. Germline assignment: CDR1 SEHNR and CDR2 FQNEAQ (reference sequence). Trimming stripped 6 bases from V and 5 bases from J, with 11 bases between. The CDR3 DNA sequence: TGTGCCAGCAGATACTTTAAGAACGAGCAGTACTTC. It specifies CASRYFKNEQYF.

This clonotype was detected ten times or more. This chain links TRBV6-2 or TRBV6-3 with TRBJ2-1, with D unresolved. This CDR3 region has 13 residues. Germline values: CDR1 MNHEY, CDR2 SVGEGT. V shed 3 bases and J shed 4 bases, with 7 bases lying between them. The CDR3 loop reads CASSYRMYNEQFF. CDR3 in DNA: TGTGCCAGCAGTTATAGGATGTACAATGAGCAGTTCTTC.

This clonotype was seen more than once but under ten times. V is TRBV10-3 and J is TRBJ2-4; D might be TRBD2 (6 bases). V lost 8 bases to trimming and J lost 3 bases, with 20 bases between them. This CDR3 is 16 amino acids long. Looked up from germline, CDR1 is ENHRY and CDR2 is SYGVKD. The CDR3 loop is CAIGSGVAGGKNIQYF. The CDR3 DNA sequence: TGTGCCATCGGGTCAGGAGTCGCCGGGGGCAAAAACATTCAGTACTTC.

There are many counts of this clonotype. The V gene is TRBV28, the J gene TRBJ1-3; no definite D call. This CDR3 spans 15 amino acids. V was pared by 6 bases and J by 0 bases, with 12 bases between. The germline V gene has CDR1 MDHEN and CDR2 SYDVKM. CDR3 in DNA: TGTGCCAGCAGGCCGGACGGGAGCTCTGGAAACACCATATATTTT. Amino acids: CASRPDGSSGNTIYF.